This T cell receptor (beta chain) was sequenced during a study of blood T cell repertoires in COVID-19. On the study more broadly: PBMCs, B-cell-depleted T cells, or T cells were the source of the cDNA or gDNA that made up the material.

Germline assignment: CDR1 SGHKS and CDR2 YYEKEE (reference sequence). The V end was cut by 0 bases, the J end by 1 base, with 10 bases between. This CDR3 has 15 residues. In the study's own analysis: Estimates of nucleated cell counts were drawn from the amplification of reference gene primers. Measured with immunoSEQ multiplex PCR; TCRdb has only the in-frame clones, and not every one. V, J and clone size are those of that table, while D and trimming were read from the DNA. The sample lists 200,000 to 250,000 clones, 75% to 95% occurring once. Participants reported their clinical history, and cohort assignment relied on those reports.

The receptor was derived from a woman younger than 35 who had recovered from COVID-19. The chain joins TRBV5-5 to TRBJ1-1, with unresolved D. The specimen was PBMCs or T cells enriched from blood (not recorded which). The CDR3 DNA is TGTGCCAGCAGCTTGGTTCCGGGAAGGAACACTGAAGCTTTCTTT. Its protein product is CASSLVPGRNTEAFF.